The present entry profiles one T cell receptor (beta chain) with its context. Its antigen remains unknown. This entry comes from a study of T cell responses to AZD1222 COVID-19 vaccine. Findings and limits, study-wide: Only a handful of AZD1222 recipients, several in all, had baseline seropositivity.

The CDR3 extends over 18 amino acids. V lost 2 bases and J 0 bases, leaving 17 bases between the germline ends. Germline CDR1 is MNHEY and CDR2 is SVGEGT. Profiling relied on immunoSEQ multiplex PCR, and the TCRdb table lists in-frame clones only, not all of them. The sample lists roughly 120,000 clones; approximately 90% were seen once. This specimen was peripheral blood, taken 28 days after the second AZD1222 dose. This sequence was found in an adult who received the AZD1222 COVID-19 vaccine. The J gene is TRBJ1-5, the V gene TRBV6-2 or TRBV6-3; D remains unclear. The CDR3 DNA sequence: TGTGCCAGCAGTTACATAGCGGGCAGACGTGTTAGCAATCAGCCCCAGCATTTT. It codes for CASSYIAGRRVSNQPQHF.